This T cell receptor beta chain was obtained from a study of blood T cell repertoires in COVID-19. This clone showed up just once. TCRdb keeps only in-frame clones here, not all; method: immunoSEQ multiplex PCR. The table has about 150,000 clones, roughly four fifths seen once. The germline gives CDR1 SQVTM, CDR2 ANQGSEA. CDR3 length: 14 amino acids. V trimming: 5 bases; J trimming: 3 bases; junction bases outside the gene matches: 6. The sample consisted of peripheral blood. This sequence was found in a man older than 75 with acute or convalescent COVID-19. This chain joins TRBV29-1 and TRBJ1-2, with TRBD1 matching over 10 bases. The chain's CDR3 is CSVTGGTGDYGYTF. The DNA of the CDR3 is TGCAGCGTTACCGGGGGGACAGGGGACTATGGCTACACCTTC.